The present T cell receptor (beta chain) was sequenced within a study of blood T cell repertoires in COVID-19. J gave up 5 bases and V 6 bases, and 13 bases lay outside the gene matches. Germline CDR1 and CDR2: MGHDK and SYGVNS. The CDR3 loop spans 18 amino acids. As originally analysed: Estimated nucleated cell counts came from reference gene primer amplification. Produced via immunoSEQ multiplex PCR; TCRdb's table is partial and in-frame only. D and trimming come from the DNA, and the V and J calls and clone size come from that table. The profile covers about 110,000 clones, with over 70% appearing a single time and approximately 0.87% taken by the ten largest.

The specimen was peripheral blood. The J gene is TRBJ2-5, the V gene TRBV25-1; 15 positions match TRBD2. This TCR derives from a human donor with acute or convalescent COVID-19. The donor label of this sample is uncertain. Here the CDR3 reads CASSRGGTSGGPSETQYF. DNA for the CDR3: TGTGCCAGCAGCCGAGGTGGGACTAGCGGGGGGCCGTCCGAGACCCAGTACTTC.